In this sample, the clone carrying this T cell receptor (beta chain) turned up a few times. The antigen remains unidentified. TCRdb itself ran the RT-PCR reads through MiXCR, one entry per CDR3 protein. Of a few hundred thousand distinct CDR3 sequences detected, approximately 7.2% appear once; the ten largest clones hold around 14%. The source of the sample is a study of response to subunit inactivated influenza vaccine. Study-level findings and limits: Authors suggested few new T cells are recruited by each seasonal influenza vaccination.

V lost 4 bases and J lost 3; bases outside the gene matches: 10. The germline V gene encodes CDR1 LGHDT and CDR2 YNNKEL (reference sequence). This CDR3 has 16 amino acids. This TCR was sampled from a man between 45 and 75 years old who received an inactivated influenza vaccine. The sample in question was PBMCs from blood, obtained roughly 24 months after vaccination. V usage is TRBV3-1 and J usage is TRBJ2-7, with 9 bases fitting TRBD2. The chain's CDR3 is CASSLQTSGLYYEQYF. The CDR3 coding sequence is TGTGCCAGCAGCCTCCAGACTAGCGGCCTATACTACGAGCAGTACTTC.